A single sample gave rise to the 18 T cell receptor beta chains below, sequenced in a study of cytomegalovirus exposure and HLA in healthy donors. Researchers ran the PCR with 60 Vbeta and 13 Jbeta primers. Profiled with immunoSEQ multiplex PCR; TCRdb holds only in-frame clones, not every one. The table includes 150,000 or so clones, roughly 84% detected once. Sequenced material: PBMCs. These TCRs come from a man aged 30-40 years in good health and CMV-seronegative.

The genes are TRBV7-3 and TRBJ2-5, with a weak D call TRBD1 (5 bases). The CDR3 extends over 13 amino acids. Trimming took 1 base from V and 2 from J, leaving 5 bases between them. Germline loops: CDR1 SGHTA, CDR2 FQGTGA. The CDR3 loop is CASSLRQQETQYF. The CDR3 DNA reads TGTGCCAGCAGCTTAAGACAGCAAGAGACCCAGTACTTC.

The rearrangement joins TRBV6-1 to TRBJ2-7; 8 bases line up with TRBD1. The ends lost 11 bases at V and 3 bases at J; junction bases unmatched: 12. CDR3 length equals 14 residues. Germline values: CDR1 MNHNS, CDR2 SASEGT. CDR3 in DNA: TGTGCCTTCTCCCTTGGGACAGGCCGCTACGAGCAGTACTTC. Translated, it gives CAFSLGTGRYEQYF.

The chain carries TRBV18 and TRBJ2-2; 9 nucleotides agree with TRBD1. CDR3 length: 15 residues. Germline lookup yields CDR1 KGHSH and CDR2 LQKENI. V shed 3 bases, J shed 3 bases, and the junction held 2 bases outside the gene matches. This chain's CDR3 is CASSPRTGDTGELFF. The CDR3 DNA follows: TGTGCCAGCTCACCCAGGACAGGGGACACCGGGGAGCTGTTTTTT.

The chain has TRBV7-9 and TRBJ1-6; a possible D gene is TRBD1 (6 bases). The CDR3 is 14 amino acids. The germline gives CDR1 SEHNR, CDR2 FQNEAQ (reference sequence). V lost 3 bases and J 9 bases, leaving 12 bases between the germline ends. CDR3: CASSLGQGRSPLHF. CDR3 nucleotide sequence: TGTGCCAGCAGCTTGGGGCAGGGGCGTTCACCCCTCCACTTT.

This chain links TRBV7-8 with TRBJ2-4, with a possible D match to TRBD2 (6 bases). There are 18 residues in the CDR3. Per the germline V gene, CDR1 is SGHVS and CDR2 is FQNEAQ. With 1 base removed from V and 5 bases from J, the gap between germline ends came to 21 bases. CDR3 DNA: TGTGCCAGCAGCTTAGGTTTTGGAGGGAATAGAGGGGAAAACATTCAGTACTTC. It is translated as CASSLGFGGNRGENIQYF.

In nucleotides, the CDR3 is TGTGCCACCAGCCCTACCAGGGGATTGTGGTATGGCTACACCTTC. Its protein product is CATSPTRGLWYGYTF. This sequence joins TRBV15 and TRBJ1-2, with a weak D call TRBD1 (6 bases). The V gene's germline CDR1 is LNHNV and CDR2 YYDKDF (reference sequence). Trimming shortened V by 5 bases and J by 5 bases, and 18 bases separated the two germline ends. This CDR3 contains 15 residues.

The V and J genes are TRBV29-1 and TRBJ2-3, with 11 bases fitting TRBD2. CDR3 length: 13 amino acids. V dropped 6 bases and J dropped 2; count of bases not matched to a gene: 1. Germline assignment: CDR1 SQVTM and CDR2 ANQGSEA. DNA of the CDR3: TGCAGCGTACTAGCGGGGGTCACAGATACGCAGTATTTT. The encoded protein is CSVLAGVTDTQYF.

J is TRBJ1-5 and V is TRBV28; TRBD1 agrees at 8 bases. Germline loops: CDR1 MDHEN, CDR2 SYDVKM. V gave up 1 base and J gave up 14 bases; unmatched junction bases: 22. The CDR3 totals 18 residues. The DNA for the CDR3 is TGTGCCAGCAGTTTATATGGCCGGGGGTCGGGACAGGTTCCGCTTAAGCATTTT. The encoded protein is CASSLYGRGSGQVPLKHF.

The V and J genes are TRBV7-9 and TRBJ2-7; 10 bases fit TRBD2. The V gene's germline CDR1 is SEHNR and CDR2 FQNEAQ (reference sequence). The J segment lost 5 bases and the V segment lost 1 base, leaving 8 bases of the junction unmatched. The CDR3 loop spans 16 amino acids. The chain's CDR3 is CASSLVGKGTSDEQYF. DNA for the CDR3: TGTGCCAGCAGCTTAGTTGGCAAAGGGACTAGCGACGAGCAGTACTTC. Drawing the rest from reference TRBV7-9 and TRBJ2-7, the complete variable domain is DTGVSQNPRHKITKRGQNVTFRCDPISEHNRLYWYRQTLGQGPEFLTYFQNEAQLEKSRLLSDRFSAERPKGSFSTLEIQRTEQGDSAMYLCASSLVGKGTSDEQYFGPGTRLTVT.

The V and J genes are TRBV7-9 and TRBJ2-5, with 9 positions matching TRBD1. CDR1 is SEHNR, CDR2 FQNEAQ, per germline (reference sequence). The CDR3 has 15 residues. Unmatched junction bases numbered 4, after V lost 1 base and J lost 4 bases. The DNA for the CDR3 is TGTGCCAGCAGCTTAGAGGTGGACAGGGGAGAGACCCAGTACTTC. It translates to CASSLEVDRGETQYF. Looking up the rest from reference TRBV7-9 and TRBJ2-5 gives the full variable domain: DTGVSQNPRHKITKRGQNVTFRCDPISEHNRLYWYRQTLGQGPEFLTYFQNEAQLEKSRLLSDRFSAERPKGSFSTLEIQRTEQGDSAMYLCASSLEVDRGETQYFGPGTRLLVL.

J is TRBJ2-3 and V is TRBV27; 9 positions agree with TRBD2. With 2 bases clipped from V and 6 bases from J, the junction kept 6 bases outside the gene matches. Germline V gene data show CDR1 as MNHEY and CDR2 as SMNVEV (reference sequence). This CDR3 contains 15 residues. CDR3 loop: CASSLNAGGPDTQYF. The CDR3 bases are TGTGCCAGCAGTTTAAACGCGGGAGGGCCCGATACGCAGTATTTT.

This clone was recorded only once. The chain links TRBV19 to TRBJ1-2, with TRBD1 matching over 8 bases. Trimming at V came to 3 bases and at J to 0 bases, leaving 3 bases not matched to a gene. The CDR3 extends over 15 amino acids. Germline-derived CDR1 and CDR2 are LNHDA and SQIVND (reference sequence). The CDR3 DNA follows: TGTGCCAGTAGTATCAGACAGGGGTCTAACTATGGCTACACCTTC. Translating gives CASSIRQGSNYGYTF.

The chain couples TRBV9 to TRBJ2-3, with 7 bases matching TRBD1. The J call is doubtful: the DNA matches TRBJ1-5 better. Looked up from germline, CDR1 is SGDLS and CDR2 is YYNGEE. The CDR3 is made up of 16 amino acids. CDR3 DNA: TGTGCCAGCAGTCGGGACAGCGGGAGGGCCGGGGATACGCAGCATTTT. Residues: CASSRDSGRAGDTQHF.

The rearrangement uses TRBV7-9 and TRBJ2-3; D is perhaps TRBD2 (6 bases). V lost 5 bases and J 1 base, leaving 7 bases between the germline ends. The CDR3 consists of 13 residues. Germline loops: CDR1 SEHNR, CDR2 FQNEAQ (reference sequence). CDR3 protein: CASSPSGTDTQYF. CDR3 nucleotides: TGTGCCAGCAGCCCTAGCGGCACAGATACGCAGTATTTT.

This chain connects TRBV5-1 to TRBJ1-6, with D hard to call. CDR1 and CDR2 from the germline V gene are SGHRS and YFSETQ. V lost 1 base to trimming and J lost 5 bases, with 16 bases between them. CDR3 length: 17 amino acids. This CDR3 reads CASSLSFSRNHNSPLHF. The CDR3 DNA reads TGCGCCAGCAGCTTGTCATTTTCCAGGAACCATAATTCACCCCTCCACTTT. Full variable domain (missing parts from reference TRBV5-1 and TRBJ1-6): KAGVTQTPRYLIKTRGQQVTLSCSPISGHRSVSWYQQTPGQGLQFLFEYFSETQRNKGNFPGRFSGRQFSNSRSEMNVSTLELGDSALYLCASSLSFSRNHNSPLHFGNGTRLTVT.

The chain is built from TRBV5-1 and TRBJ1-2; 9 bases map to TRBD1. The CDR3 runs 12 residues. V lost 2 bases, J lost 8 bases, and 1 base stayed unmatched. Germline V CDR1 and CDR2: SGHRS, YFSETQ. CDR3 DNA: TGCGCCAGCAGCTTTACAGGGGGCGGCTACACCTTC. Residues: CASSFTGGGYTF. Drawing the rest from reference TRBV5-1 and TRBJ1-2, the complete variable domain is KAGVTQTPRYLIKTRGQQVTLSCSPISGHRSVSWYQQTPGQGLQFLFEYFSETQRNKGNFPGRFSGRQFSNSRSEMNVSTLELGDSALYLCASSFTGGGYTFGSGTRLTVV.

The chain is built from TRBV5-4 and TRBJ2-3; D might be TRBD2 (6 bases). The V end was cut by 4 bases, the J end by 0 bases, with 15 bases between. The CDR3 has 16 residues. The germline CDR1 and CDR2 sequences are SGHNT and YYREEE (reference sequence). In DNA, the CDR3 is TGTGCCAGCAGCGATGCCGGACTATCTAGCACAGATACGCAGTATTTT. As protein: CASSDAGLSSTDTQYF.

V usage is TRBV28 and J usage is TRBJ2-3; maybe TRBD2 (6 bases). The CDR3 spans 15 residues. Germline V CDR1 and CDR2: MDHEN, SYDVKM. Trimming cost V 4 bases and J 6 bases, with 17 bases left between them. The chain's CDR3 is CASSSPPLATDTQYF. The CDR3 DNA reads TGTGCCAGCAGTTCACCGCCGCTAGCGACGGATACGCAGTATTTT.